The sequence of this T cell receptor (beta chain) was determined in a study of Graves' ophthalmopathy and Graves' hyperthyroidism. Study-level background: Peripheral blood was gathered at first diagnosis, ahead of any treatment whatsoever.

As the template, RNA transcripts were used to amplify TCR beta CDR3 regions. RT-PCR was first run with HTBI primers, then multiplex PCR in a second round. A single record per CDR3 protein comes from TCRdb applying MiXCR to the multiplex PCR reads. The repertoire has 300,000 to 350,000 distinct CDR3 sequences, roughly 15% of them found once; the top ten carry around an eighth. The study's findings and limits: Blood also harbored most expanded thyroid clonotypes above 0.001 frequency.

Ten or more counts support this clonotype. The antigen is unknown. Lactation, pregnancy, uncontrolled infections and other autoimmune diseases were all grounds for excluding patients. A diagnosis was made from clinical symptoms together with serum thyroxine, TRAb, thyroid ultrasound and orbital computed tomography. The receptor's source is an adult man with Graves' ophthalmopathy. Specimen: peripheral blood.

The CDR3 is CASSLSSNQPQHF. DNA of the CDR3: TGTGCCAGCAGCTTATCGTCCAATCAGCCCCAGCATTTT. The V call is TRBV12-3 or TRBV12-4, the J call TRBJ1-5; D call uncertain. The CDR3 has 13 residues. The V end lost 6 bases, the J end lost 3 bases, and 9 bases lay between the germline ends.